This T cell receptor beta chain is drawn from a study of blood T cell repertoires in COVID-19. Study context: In each case, the material was cDNA or gDNA derived from T cells, B-cell-depleted T cells, or PBMCs.

Measured with immunoSEQ multiplex PCR; TCRdb has only the in-frame clones, and not every one. The table shows roughly 70,000 clones, with 73% occurring only once. The sequence was collected from a man aged 55 to 69 with acute or convalescent COVID-19. Material: peripheral blood.

The CDR3 loop reads CASSLSLTSGYTGELFF. The DNA of the CDR3 is TGTGCCAGCAGCTTATCGCTAACTAGCGGGTACACCGGGGAGCTGTTTTTT. The J gene is TRBJ2-2, the V gene TRBV7-8; 9 positions agree with TRBD2. The trim removed 2 bases at V and 3 bases at J, leaving 7 bases unmatched. There are 17 residues in the CDR3. Germline lookup yields CDR1 SGHVS and CDR2 FQNEAQ.